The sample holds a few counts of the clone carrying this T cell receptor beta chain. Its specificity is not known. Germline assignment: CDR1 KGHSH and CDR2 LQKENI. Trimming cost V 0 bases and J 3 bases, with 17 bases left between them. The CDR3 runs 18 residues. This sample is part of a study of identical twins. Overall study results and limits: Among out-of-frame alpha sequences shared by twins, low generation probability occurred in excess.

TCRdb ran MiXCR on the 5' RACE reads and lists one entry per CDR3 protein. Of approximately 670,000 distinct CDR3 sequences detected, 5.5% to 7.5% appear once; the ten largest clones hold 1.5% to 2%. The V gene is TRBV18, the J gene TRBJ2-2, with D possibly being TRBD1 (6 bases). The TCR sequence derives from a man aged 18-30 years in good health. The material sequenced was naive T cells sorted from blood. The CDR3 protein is CASSPPFDGTPYTGELFF. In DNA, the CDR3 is TGTGCCAGCTCACCACCATTTGACGGGACACCTTACACCGGGGAGCTGTTTTTT.